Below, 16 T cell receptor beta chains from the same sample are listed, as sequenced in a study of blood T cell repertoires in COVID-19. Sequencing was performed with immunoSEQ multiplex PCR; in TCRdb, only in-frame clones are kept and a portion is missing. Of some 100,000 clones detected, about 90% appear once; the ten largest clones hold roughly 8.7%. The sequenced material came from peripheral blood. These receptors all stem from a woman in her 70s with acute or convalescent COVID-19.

CDR3 protein: CASGQTTNYGYTF. The CDR3 DNA reads TGTGCCAGCGGTCAGACAACTAACTATGGCTACACCTTC. The rearrangement links TRBV7-9 to TRBJ1-2; no reliable D call. Trimming cost V 8 bases and J 0 bases, with 10 bases left between them. The CDR3 has 13 residues. Germline lookup yields CDR1 SEHNR and CDR2 FQNEAQ (reference sequence). Using reference TRBV7-9 and TRBJ1-2 for the parts outside the CDR3, the full variable domain is DTGVSQNPRHKITKRGQNVTFRCDPISEHNRLYWYRQTLGQGPEFLTYFQNEAQLEKSRLLSDRFSAERPKGSFSTLEIQRTEQGDSAMYLCASGQTTNYGYTFGSGTRLTVV.

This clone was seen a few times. This chain's CDR3 is CASSPKFDRAYGYTF. The CDR3, as DNA: TGTGCCAGCAGTCCAAAATTCGACAGGGCGTATGGCTACACCTTC. The chain joins TRBV3-1 (or the pseudogene TRBV3-2) to TRBJ1-2; TRBD1 matches 7 bases. CDR1 and CDR2 (germline): LGHDT, YNNKEL (reference sequence). Germline trimming cut 6 bases from V and 5 bases from J; bases unmatched to any gene: 12. The CDR3 is 15 residues long.

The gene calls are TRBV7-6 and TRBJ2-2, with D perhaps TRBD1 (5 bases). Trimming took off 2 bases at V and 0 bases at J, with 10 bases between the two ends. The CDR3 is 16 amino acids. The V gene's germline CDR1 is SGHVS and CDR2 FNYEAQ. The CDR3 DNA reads TGTGCCAGCAGCTTACGGACATTTGCGAACACCGGGGAGCTGTTTTTT. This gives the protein CASSLRTFANTGELFF.

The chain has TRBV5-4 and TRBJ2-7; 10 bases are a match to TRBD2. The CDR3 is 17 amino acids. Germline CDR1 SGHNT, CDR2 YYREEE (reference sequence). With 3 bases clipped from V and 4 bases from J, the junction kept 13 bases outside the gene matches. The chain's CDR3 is CASSSERTSGNPYEQYF. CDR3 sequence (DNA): TGTGCCAGCAGCTCGGAGAGAACTAGCGGGAACCCATACGAGCAGTACTTC.

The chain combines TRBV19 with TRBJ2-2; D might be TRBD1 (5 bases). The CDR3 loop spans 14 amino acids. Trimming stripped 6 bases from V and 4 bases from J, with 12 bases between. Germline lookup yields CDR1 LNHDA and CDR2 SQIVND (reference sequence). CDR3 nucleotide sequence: TGTGCCAGTAGCAGGGTATGGCCCACCGGGGAGCTGTTTTTT. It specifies CASSRVWPTGELFF.

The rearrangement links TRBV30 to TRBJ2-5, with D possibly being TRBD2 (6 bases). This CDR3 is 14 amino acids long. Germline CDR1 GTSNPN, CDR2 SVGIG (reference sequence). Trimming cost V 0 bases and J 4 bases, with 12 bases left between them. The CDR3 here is CAWSVGGMSETQYF. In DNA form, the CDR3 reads TGTGCCTGGAGTGTGGGCGGGATGTCAGAGACCCAGTACTTC.

The CDR3 sequence is CASGTGDTEAFF. CDR3 bases: TGCGCCAGCGGGACAGGGGACACTGAAGCTTTCTTT. The chain recombines TRBV5-1 with TRBJ1-1; TRBD1 aligns across 10 bases. V gave up 7 bases and J gave up 3 bases; unmatched junction bases: 0. The length of the CDR3 is 12 residues. CDR1 is SGHRS and CDR2 is YFSETQ in the germline V gene.

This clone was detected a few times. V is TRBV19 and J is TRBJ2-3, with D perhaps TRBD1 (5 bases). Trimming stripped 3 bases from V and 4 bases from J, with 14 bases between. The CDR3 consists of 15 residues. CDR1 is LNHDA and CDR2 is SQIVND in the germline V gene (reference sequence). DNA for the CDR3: TGTGCCAGTAGTATTTCAGGGCTTGGCCCAGATACGCAGTATTTT. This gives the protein CASSISGLGPDTQYF.

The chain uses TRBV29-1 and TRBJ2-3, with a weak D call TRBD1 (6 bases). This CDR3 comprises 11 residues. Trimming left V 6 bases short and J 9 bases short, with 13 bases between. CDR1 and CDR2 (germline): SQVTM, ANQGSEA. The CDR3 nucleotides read TGCAGCGTGACGGACAGTGGGACGCAGTATTTT. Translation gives CSVTDSGTQYF.

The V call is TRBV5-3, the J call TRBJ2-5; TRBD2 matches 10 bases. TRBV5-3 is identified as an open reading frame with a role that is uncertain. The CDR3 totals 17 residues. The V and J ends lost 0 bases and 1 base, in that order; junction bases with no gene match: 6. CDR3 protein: CARSLARTSGIQETQYF. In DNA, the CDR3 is TGTGCCAGAAGCTTGGCTAGGACTAGCGGCATCCAAGAGACCCAGTACTTC.

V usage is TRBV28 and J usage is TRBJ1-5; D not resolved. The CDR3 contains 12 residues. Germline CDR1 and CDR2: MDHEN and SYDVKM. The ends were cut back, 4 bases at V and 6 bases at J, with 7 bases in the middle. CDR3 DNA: TGTGCCAGCAGTTCGGGTAGTCAGCCCCAGCATTTT. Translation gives CASSSGSQPQHF.

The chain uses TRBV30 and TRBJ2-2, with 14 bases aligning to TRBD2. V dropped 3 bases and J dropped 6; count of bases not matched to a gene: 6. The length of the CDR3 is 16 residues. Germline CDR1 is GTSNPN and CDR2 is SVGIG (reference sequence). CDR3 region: CAWSRMGLAGAGELFF. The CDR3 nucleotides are TGTGCCTGGAGCCGGATGGGACTAGCGGGGGCCGGGGAGCTGTTTTTT.

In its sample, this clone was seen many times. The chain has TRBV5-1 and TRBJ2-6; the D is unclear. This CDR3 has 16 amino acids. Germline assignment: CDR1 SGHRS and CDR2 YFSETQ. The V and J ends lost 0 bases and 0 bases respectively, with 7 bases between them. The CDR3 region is CASSLVQVSGANVLTF. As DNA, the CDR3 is TGCGCCAGCAGCTTGGTGCAGGTCTCTGGGGCCAACGTCCTGACTTTC. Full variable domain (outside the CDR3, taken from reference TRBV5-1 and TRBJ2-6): KAGVTQTPRYLIKTRGQQVTLSCSPISGHRSVSWYQQTPGQGLQFLFEYFSETQRNKGNFPGRFSGRQFSNSRSEMNVSTLELGDSALYLCASSLVQVSGANVLTFGAGSRLTVL.

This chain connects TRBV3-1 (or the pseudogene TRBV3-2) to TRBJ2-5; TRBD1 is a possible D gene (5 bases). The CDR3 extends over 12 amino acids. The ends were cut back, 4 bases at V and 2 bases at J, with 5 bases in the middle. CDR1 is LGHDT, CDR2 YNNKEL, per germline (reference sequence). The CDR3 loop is CASSRTQETQYF. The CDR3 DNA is TGTGCCAGCAGCCGGACACAAGAGACCCAGTACTTC.

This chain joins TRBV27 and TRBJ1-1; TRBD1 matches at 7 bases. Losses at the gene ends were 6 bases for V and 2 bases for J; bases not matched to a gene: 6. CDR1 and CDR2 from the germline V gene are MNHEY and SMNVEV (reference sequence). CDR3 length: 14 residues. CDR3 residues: CASRIGTANTEAFF. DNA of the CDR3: TGTGCCAGCAGGATCGGGACAGCCAACACTGAAGCTTTCTTT.

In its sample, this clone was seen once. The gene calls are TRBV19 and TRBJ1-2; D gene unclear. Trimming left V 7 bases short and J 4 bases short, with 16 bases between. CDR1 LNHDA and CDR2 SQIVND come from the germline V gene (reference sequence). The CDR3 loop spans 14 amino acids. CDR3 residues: CASTPPRTSYGYTF. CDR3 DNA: TGTGCCAGTACCCCCCCCAGGACTTCCTATGGCTACACCTTC.